This passage covers 8 T cell receptor beta chains from one sample sequenced in a study of shared clonotypes between healthy human individuals. Naive CD8 populations comprised CD45RO-negative cells positively selected for CCR7, excluding terminally differentiated effector memory CD45RA+ cells. Produced via immunoSEQ multiplex PCR; TCRdb's table is partial and in-frame only. The sample yields around 2,000,000 clones, about 92% seen once. Specimen: naive CD8+ T cells from PBMCs. These receptors all come from a man younger than 35 in good health. Some clones in this sample may be carry-over from other donors' samples.

This sequence joins TRBV5-8 and TRBJ2-7; a possible D gene is TRBD2 (6 bases). The CDR3 spans 15 residues. Germline CDR1 and CDR2: SGHTS and YDEGEE. Trimming removed 5 bases from V and 3 bases from J, with 18 bases in between. The CDR3 nucleotides read TGTGCCAGCAGTAAGAGGAGGGCCGCAGGCTACGAGCAGTACTTC. It translates to CASSKRRAAGYEQYF.

This sequence joins TRBV27 and TRBJ2-3; D is ambiguous. The V end was cut by 2 bases, the J end by 6 bases, with 9 bases between. This CDR3 has 13 amino acids. The germline V gene encodes CDR1 MNHEY and CDR2 SMNVEV (reference sequence). This CDR3 is CASSLTDPDTQYF. Written as DNA, the CDR3 is TGTGCCAGCAGTTTAACAGACCCGGATACGCAGTATTTT.

The CDR3 DNA follows: TGTGCCAGCAGCCCCAAGCGGTTACCCGAGAACACTGAAGCTTTCTTT. Translating it yields CASSPKRLPENTEAFF. The gene calls are TRBV28 and TRBJ1-1; D gene unclear. There are 16 residues in the CDR3. Germline V gene sequence: CDR1 MDHEN, CDR2 SYDVKM. V was trimmed by 6 bases and J by 1 base, leaving 18 bases between them.

The genes are TRBV5-4 and TRBJ1-1; TRBD1 is a possible D gene (5 bases). Germline CDR1 reads SGHNT; CDR2 reads YYREEE (reference sequence). This CDR3 is 12 amino acids long. V shed 2 bases and J shed 14 bases, with 16 bases lying between them. The chain's CDR3 is CASSFNGGAGFF. CDR3 in DNA: TGTGCCAGCAGCTTTAACGGTGGGGCAGGGTTCTTT. Based on the CDR3 plus reference TRBV5-4 and TRBJ1-1, the full variable domain is ETGVTQSPTHLIKTRGQQVTLRCSSQSGHNTVSWYQQALGQGPQFIFQYYREEENGRGNFPPRFSGLQFPNYSSELNVNALELDDSALYLCASSFNGGAGFFGQGTRLTVV.

This clone was observed a single time. This chain joins TRBV6-5 and TRBJ1-1, with D possibly TRBD1 on 5 matching bases. The CDR3 is made up of 15 amino acids. Deletions cut 2 bases from V and 4 bases from J, with 14 bases between. Germline-derived CDR1 and CDR2 are MNHEY and SVGAGI. The CDR3 loop is CASSYDAGSGTEAFF. As DNA, the CDR3 is TGTGCCAGCAGTTACGATGCAGGGAGCGGCACTGAAGCTTTCTTT.

This clone has a single count. This chain links TRBV9 with TRBJ2-7; no clear D. V lost 2 bases to trimming and J lost 3 bases, with 9 bases between them. The germline gives CDR1 SGDLS, CDR2 YYNGEE. The CDR3 is made up of 13 amino acids. This CDR3 reads CASSVGYNYEQYF. CDR3 in DNA: TGTGCCAGCAGCGTGGGATATAACTACGAGCAGTACTTC.

To note about this clone: Distinct nucleotide sequences in the sample also encode this CDR3. The chain uses TRBV29-1 and TRBJ1-1; no clear D. CDR3 length equals 12 residues. The germline V gene encodes CDR1 SQVTM and CDR2 ANQGSEA. V was clipped by 6 bases and J by 1 base, with 9 bases between them. CDR3 bases: TGCAGCGTCGTAGGTACGAACACTGAAGCTTTCTTT. Translation: CSVVGTNTEAFF.

Of note for this clone: Other DNA sequences within the sample encode an identical CDR3. The chain employs TRBV9 and TRBJ1-5, with D perhaps matching TRBD1 (5 bases). The CDR3 is 14 amino acids. Trimming stripped 0 bases from V and 6 bases from J, with 10 bases between. CDR1 is SGDLS, CDR2 YYNGEE, per germline. CDR3 nucleotides: TGTGCCAGCAGCGTAGGGGGGGGAGGTCAGCCCCAGCATTTT. It yields the protein CASSVGGGGQPQHF.